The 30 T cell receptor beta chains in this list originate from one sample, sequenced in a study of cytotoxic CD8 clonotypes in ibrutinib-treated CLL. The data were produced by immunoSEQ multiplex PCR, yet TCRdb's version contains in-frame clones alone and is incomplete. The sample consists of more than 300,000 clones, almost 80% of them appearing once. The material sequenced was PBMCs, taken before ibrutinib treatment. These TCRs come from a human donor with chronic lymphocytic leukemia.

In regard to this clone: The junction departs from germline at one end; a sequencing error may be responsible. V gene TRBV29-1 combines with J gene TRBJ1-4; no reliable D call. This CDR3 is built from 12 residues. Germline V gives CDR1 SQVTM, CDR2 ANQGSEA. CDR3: CSVGTLNGKLFF. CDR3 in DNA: TGCAGCGTTGGTACGCTTAATGGAAAACTGTTTTTT.

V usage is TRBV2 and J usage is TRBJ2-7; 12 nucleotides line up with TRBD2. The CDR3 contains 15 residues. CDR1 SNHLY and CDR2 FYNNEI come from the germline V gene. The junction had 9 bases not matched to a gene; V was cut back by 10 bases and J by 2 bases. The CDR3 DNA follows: TGTGCCACCCAACTAGCGGGAGGCCTTCCCTACGAGCAGTACTTC. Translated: CATQLAGGLPYEQYF.

The CDR3 spells CASSLLVRNQEQYF. CDR3 DNA: TGTGCCAGCAGCTTATTGGTACGGAATCAAGAGCAGTACTTC. The genes are TRBV13 and TRBJ2-7; D not certain. Germline values: CDR1 PRHDT, CDR2 FYEKMQ (reference sequence). The V and J ends lost 2 bases and 7 bases respectively, with 15 bases between them. The CDR3 totals 14 residues.

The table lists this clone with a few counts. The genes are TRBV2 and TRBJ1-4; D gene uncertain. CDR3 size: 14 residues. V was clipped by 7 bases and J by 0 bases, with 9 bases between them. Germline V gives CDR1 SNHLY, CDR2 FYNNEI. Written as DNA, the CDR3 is TGTGCCAGCAAGACGGGCTCAACTAATGAAAAACTGTTTTTT. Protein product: CASKTGSTNEKLFF.

CDR3 in amino acids: CASSLSPADTYEQYF. The CDR3 region has the DNA TGTGCCAGCAGCTTAAGCCCGGCAGATACCTACGAGCAGTACTTC. This rearrangement joins TRBV7-9 to TRBJ2-7; no clear D gene. The CDR3 totals 15 residues. Per germline, CDR1 SEHNR and CDR2 FQNEAQ (reference sequence). V was trimmed by 2 bases and J by 2 bases, leaving 13 bases between them.

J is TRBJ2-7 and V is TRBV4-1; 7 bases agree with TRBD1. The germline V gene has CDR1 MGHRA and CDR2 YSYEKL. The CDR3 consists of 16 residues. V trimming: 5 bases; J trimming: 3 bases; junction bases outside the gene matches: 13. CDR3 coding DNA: TGCGCCAGCAGCAACATGACGGGACAGAAGTTCTACGAGCAGTACTTC. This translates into CASSNMTGQKFYEQYF.

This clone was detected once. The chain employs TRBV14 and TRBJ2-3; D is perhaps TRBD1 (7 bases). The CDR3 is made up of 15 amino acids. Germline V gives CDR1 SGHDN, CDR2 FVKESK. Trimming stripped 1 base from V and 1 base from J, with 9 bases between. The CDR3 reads CASSQVRGGTDTQYF. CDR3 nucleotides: TGTGCCAGCAGCCAAGTCAGGGGGGGCACAGATACGCAGTATTTT.

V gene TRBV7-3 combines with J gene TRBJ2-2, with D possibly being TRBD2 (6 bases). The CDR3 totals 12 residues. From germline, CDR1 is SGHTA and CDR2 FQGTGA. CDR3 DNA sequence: TGTGCTAGCGGACAAAACACCGGGGAGCTGTTTTTT. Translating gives CASGQNTGELFF.

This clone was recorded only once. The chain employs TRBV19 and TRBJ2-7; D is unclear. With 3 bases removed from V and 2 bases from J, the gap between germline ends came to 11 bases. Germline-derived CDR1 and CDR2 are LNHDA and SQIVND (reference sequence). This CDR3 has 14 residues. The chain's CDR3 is CASSMAARTYEQYF. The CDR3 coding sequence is TGTGCCAGTAGTATGGCGGCCAGGACCTACGAGCAGTACTTC. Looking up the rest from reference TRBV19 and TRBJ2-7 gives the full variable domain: DGGITQSPKYLFRKEGQNVTLSCEQNLNHDAMYWYRQDPGQGLRLIYYSQIVNDFQKGDIAEGYSVSREKKESFPLTVTSAQKNPTAFYLCASSMAARTYEQYFGPGTRLTVT.

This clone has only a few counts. CDR3 residues: CATAPGTKDGKQFF. DNA of the CDR3: TGTGCCACCGCTCCCGGGACTAAGGACGGAAAGCAGTTCTTC. V is TRBV19 and J is TRBJ2-1; 7 bases map to TRBD2. Germline CDR1 LNHDA, CDR2 SQIVND (reference sequence). This CDR3 spans 14 amino acids. Losses at the gene ends were 10 bases for V and 11 bases for J; bases not matched to a gene: 17.

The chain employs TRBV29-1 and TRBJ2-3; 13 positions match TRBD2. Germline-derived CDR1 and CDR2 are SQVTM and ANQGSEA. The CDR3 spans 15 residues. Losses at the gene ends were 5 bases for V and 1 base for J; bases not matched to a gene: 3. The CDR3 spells CSVYGLAGGTDTQYF. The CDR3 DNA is TGCAGCGTTTATGGACTAGCGGGAGGCACAGATACGCAGTATTTT.

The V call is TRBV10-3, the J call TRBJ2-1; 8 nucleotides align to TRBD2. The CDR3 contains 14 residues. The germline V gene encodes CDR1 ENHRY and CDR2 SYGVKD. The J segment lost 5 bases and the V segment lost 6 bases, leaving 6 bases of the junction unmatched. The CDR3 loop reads CAIRRLASNNEQFF. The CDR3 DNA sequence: TGTGCCATCAGACGACTAGCGTCGAACAATGAGCAGTTCTTC.

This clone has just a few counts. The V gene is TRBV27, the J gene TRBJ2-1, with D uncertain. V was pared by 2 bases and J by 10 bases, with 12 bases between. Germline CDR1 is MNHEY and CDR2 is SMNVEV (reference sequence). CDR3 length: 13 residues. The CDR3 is CASSLNSLWEQFF. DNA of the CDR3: TGTGCCAGCAGTTTAAACTCGTTGTGGGAGCAGTTCTTC.

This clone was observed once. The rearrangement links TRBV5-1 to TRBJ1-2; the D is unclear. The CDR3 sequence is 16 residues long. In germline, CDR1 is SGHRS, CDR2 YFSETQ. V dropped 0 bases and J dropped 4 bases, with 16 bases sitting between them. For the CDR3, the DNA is TGCGCCAGCAGCTTGGGGGGTGGCACGTCCGCCTATGGCTACACCTTC. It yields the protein CASSLGGGTSAYGYTF.

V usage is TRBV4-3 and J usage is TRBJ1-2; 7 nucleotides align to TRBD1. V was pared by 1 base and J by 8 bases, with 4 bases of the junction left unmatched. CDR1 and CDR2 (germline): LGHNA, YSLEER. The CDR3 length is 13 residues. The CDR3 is CASSQVRGRGYTF. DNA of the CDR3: TGCGCCAGCAGCCAAGTGAGGGGGCGAGGCTACACCTTC.

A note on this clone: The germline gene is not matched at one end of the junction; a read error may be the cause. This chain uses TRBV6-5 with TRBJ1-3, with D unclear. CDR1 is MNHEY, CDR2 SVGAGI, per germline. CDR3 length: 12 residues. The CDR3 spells CASGYSGNTIYF. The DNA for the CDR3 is TGTGCCAGCGGTTACTCTGGAAACACCATATATTTT.

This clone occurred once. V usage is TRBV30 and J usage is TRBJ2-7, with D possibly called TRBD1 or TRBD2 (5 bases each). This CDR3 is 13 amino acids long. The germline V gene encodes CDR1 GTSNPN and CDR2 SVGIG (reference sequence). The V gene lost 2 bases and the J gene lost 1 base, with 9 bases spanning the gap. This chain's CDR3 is CAWSPGQSYEQYF. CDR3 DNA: TGTGCCTGGAGTCCGGGGCAGTCCTACGAGCAGTACTTC.

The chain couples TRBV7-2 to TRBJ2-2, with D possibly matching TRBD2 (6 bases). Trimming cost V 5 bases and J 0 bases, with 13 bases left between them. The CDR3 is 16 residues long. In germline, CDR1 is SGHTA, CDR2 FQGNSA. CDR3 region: CASSPGRTANTGELFF. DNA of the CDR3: TGTGCCAGCAGCCCGGGGAGGACCGCGAACACCGGGGAGCTGTTTTTT. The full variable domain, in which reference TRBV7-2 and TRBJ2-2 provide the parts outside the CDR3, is GAGVSQSPSNKVTEKGKDVELRCDPISGHTALYWYRQSLGQGLEFLIYFQGNSAPDKSGLPSDRFSAERTGGSVSTLTIQRTQQEDSAVYLCASSPGRTANTGELFFGEGSRLTVL.

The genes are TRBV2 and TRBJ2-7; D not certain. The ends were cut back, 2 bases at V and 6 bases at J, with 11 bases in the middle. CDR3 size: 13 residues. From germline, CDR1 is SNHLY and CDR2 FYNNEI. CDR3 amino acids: CASSELLGFEQYF. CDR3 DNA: TGTGCCAGCAGTGAACTTTTAGGGTTCGAGCAGTACTTC.

The CDR3 is CASSVGGGGAYEQYF. In DNA, the CDR3 is TGTGCCAGCAGCGTAGGCGGAGGGGGAGCCTACGAGCAGTACTTC. The rearrangement links TRBV9 to TRBJ2-5; D possibly uses TRBD1 or TRBD2 (6 bases each). The J call may be incorrect, as the DNA end agrees better with TRBJ2-7. CDR3 length: 15 residues. CDR1 and CDR2 from the germline V gene are SGDLS and YYNGEE.

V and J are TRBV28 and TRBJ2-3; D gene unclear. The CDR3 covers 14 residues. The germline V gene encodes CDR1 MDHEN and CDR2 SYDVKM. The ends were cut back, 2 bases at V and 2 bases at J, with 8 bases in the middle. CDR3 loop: CASSLGPFTDTQYF. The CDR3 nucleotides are TGTGCCAGCAGTTTAGGACCCTTCACAGATACGCAGTATTTT.

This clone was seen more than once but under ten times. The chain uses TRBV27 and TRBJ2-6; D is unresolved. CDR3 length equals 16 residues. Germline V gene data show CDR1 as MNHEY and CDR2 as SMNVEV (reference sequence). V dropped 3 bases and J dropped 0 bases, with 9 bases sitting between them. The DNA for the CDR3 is TGTGCCAGCAGTTTGAACGTTTACTCTGGGGCCAACGTCCTGACTTTC. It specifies CASSLNVYSGANVLTF.

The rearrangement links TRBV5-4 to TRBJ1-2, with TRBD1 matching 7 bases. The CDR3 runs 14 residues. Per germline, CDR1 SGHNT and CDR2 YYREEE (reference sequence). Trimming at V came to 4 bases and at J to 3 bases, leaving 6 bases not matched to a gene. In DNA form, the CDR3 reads TGTGCCAGCAGCACCTTACAGGGGTACTATGGCTACACCTTC. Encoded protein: CASSTLQGYYGYTF.

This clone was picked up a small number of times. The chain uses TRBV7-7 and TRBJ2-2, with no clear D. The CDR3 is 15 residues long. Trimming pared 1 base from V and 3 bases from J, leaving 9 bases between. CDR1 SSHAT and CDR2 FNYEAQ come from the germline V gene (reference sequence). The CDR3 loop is CASSLGPIDTGELFF. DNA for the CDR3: TGTGCCAGCAGCTTAGGCCCCATTGACACCGGGGAGCTGTTTTTT.

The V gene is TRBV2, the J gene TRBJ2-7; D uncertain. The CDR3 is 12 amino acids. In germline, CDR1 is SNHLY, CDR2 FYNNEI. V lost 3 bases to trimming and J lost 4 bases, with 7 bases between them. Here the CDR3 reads CASSDVEYEQYF. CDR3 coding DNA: TGTGCCAGCAGTGATGTCGAATACGAGCAGTACTTC.

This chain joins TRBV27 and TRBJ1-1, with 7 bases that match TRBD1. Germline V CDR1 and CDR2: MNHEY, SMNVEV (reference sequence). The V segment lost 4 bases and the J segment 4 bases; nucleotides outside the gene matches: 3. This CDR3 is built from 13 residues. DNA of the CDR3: TGTGCCAGCAGTTACCCAGGGGGCACTGAAGCTTTCTTT. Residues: CASSYPGGTEAFF.

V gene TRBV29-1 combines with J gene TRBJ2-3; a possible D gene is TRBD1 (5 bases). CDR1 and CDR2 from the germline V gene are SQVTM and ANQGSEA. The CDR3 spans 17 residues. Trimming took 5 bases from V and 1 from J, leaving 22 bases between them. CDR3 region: CSVLLGDGSRGTDTQYF. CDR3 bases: TGCAGCGTTCTGTTAGGTGACGGATCCAGGGGCACAGATACGCAGTATTTT.

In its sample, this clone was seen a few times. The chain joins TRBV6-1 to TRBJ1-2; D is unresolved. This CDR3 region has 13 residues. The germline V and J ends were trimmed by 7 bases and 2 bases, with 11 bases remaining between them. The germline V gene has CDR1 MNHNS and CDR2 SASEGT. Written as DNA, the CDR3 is TGTGCCAGCACCGGCCTACCCAACTATGGCTACACCTTC. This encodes CASTGLPNYGYTF.

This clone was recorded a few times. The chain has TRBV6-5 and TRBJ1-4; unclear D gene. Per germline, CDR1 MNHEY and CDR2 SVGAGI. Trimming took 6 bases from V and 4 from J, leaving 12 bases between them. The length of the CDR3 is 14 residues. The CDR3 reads CASRRDGRNEKLFF. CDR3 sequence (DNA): TGTGCCAGCAGACGCGACGGTCGTAATGAAAAACTGTTTTTT.

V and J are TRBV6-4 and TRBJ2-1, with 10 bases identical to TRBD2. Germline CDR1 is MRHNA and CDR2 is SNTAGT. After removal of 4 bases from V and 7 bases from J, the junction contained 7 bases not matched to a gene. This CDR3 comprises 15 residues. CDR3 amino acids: CASSVTGLAANEQFF. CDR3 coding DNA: TGTGCCAGCAGTGTTACAGGACTAGCGGCGAATGAGCAGTTCTTC.